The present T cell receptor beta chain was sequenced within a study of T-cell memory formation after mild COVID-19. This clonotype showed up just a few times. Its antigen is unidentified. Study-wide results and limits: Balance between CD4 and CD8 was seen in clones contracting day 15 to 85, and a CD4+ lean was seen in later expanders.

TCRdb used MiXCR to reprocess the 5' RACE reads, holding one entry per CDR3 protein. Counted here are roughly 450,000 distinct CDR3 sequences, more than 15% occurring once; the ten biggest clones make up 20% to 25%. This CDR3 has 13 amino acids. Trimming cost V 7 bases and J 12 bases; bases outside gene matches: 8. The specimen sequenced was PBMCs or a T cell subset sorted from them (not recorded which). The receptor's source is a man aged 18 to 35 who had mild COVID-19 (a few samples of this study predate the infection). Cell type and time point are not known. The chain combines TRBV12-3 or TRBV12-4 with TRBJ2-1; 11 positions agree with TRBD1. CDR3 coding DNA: TGTGCCAGCACCACGGACAGGGGGCTGGGGCAGTTCTTC. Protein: CASTTDRGLGQFF.